The rows below give T cell receptor beta chains drawn from one sample of a study of CD8+CD57+ T cells in acquired aplastic anemia. TCRdb reprocessed the reads with MiXCR, giving one entry per CDR3 protein. This sample has 310,000 or so distinct CDR3 sequences, with 56% found just once. Input material: sorted CD4+, CD8+, or CD8+CD57+ T cells (not recorded which) from PBMCs. All receptors derive from a human donor with aplastic anemia. CDR3s include the opening cysteine and the closing phenylalanine or tryptophan. Fields, in order: D gene, clone size, J gene, V gene, CDR3 DNA, CDR3 protein. The D gene is left open where the match is weak. Where a row states a size, it is once, few, many or the class of an expanded clone; other rows omit it.

D: TRBD2; size: many; J: TRBJ2-7; V: TRBV7-3; DNA: TGTGCCAGCAGCTTGGGGAGCGGGGGGCCCTACGAGCAGTACTTC; CDR3: CASSLGSGGPYEQYF
D: TRBD2; size: once; J: TRBJ2-1; V: TRBV7-9; DNA: TGTGCCAGCACCCTGCCGGGACTAGCGGTCAACCAGGGGTTCTTC; CDR3: CASTLPGLAVNQGFF
D: NA; size: once; J: TRBJ2-3; V: TRBV7-3; DNA: TGTGCCAGCAGCTTAGCGGGGCCTAGTTGGGATACGCAGTATTTT; CDR3: CASSLAGPSWDTQYF
D: NA; size: many; J: TRBJ2-5; V: TRBV5-8; DNA: TGTGCCAGCAGCTTGGATCAGCGGTTCGCTGGCACCCAGTACTTC; CDR3: CASSLDQRFAGTQYF
D: NA; size: NA; J: TRBJ2-3; V: TRBV9; DNA: TGTGCCAGCAGCGTGACTGTACATAGCACAGATACGCAGTATTTT; CDR3: CASSVTVHSTDTQYF
D: NA; size: few; J: TRBJ1-2; V: TRBV6-1; DNA: TGTGCCAGCAGTGAAGCCCCCGGGGTCGGGGGCTACACCTTC; CDR3: CASSEAPGVGGYTF
D: NA; size: few; J: TRBJ2-3; V: TRBV5-1; DNA: TGCGCCAGCAGCTCTCGCCCCACAGGGACAGATACGCAGTATTTT; CDR3: CASSSRPTGTDTQYF
D: TRBD2; size: once; J: TRBJ2-3; V: TRBV20-1; DNA: TGCAGTGCTAGAGATCGGACTAGCGGGGGGCATTGGGGCACAGATACGCAGTATTTT; CDR3: CSARDRTSGGHWGTDTQYF
D: TRBD1; size: many; J: TRBJ1-6; V: TRBV27; DNA: TGTGCCAGCACTTTGGCCGGGACAGCGAATTCACCCCTCCACTTT; CDR3: CASTLAGTANSPLHF
D: NA; size: few; J: TRBJ1-1; V: TRBV7-9; DNA: TGTGCCAGCAGCCTTACGGTCGGCACTGAAGCTTTCTTT; CDR3: CASSLTVGTEAFF
D: TRBD1; size: few; J: TRBJ2-2; V: TRBV24-1; DNA: TGTGCCACCAGCGGGACAGGGGGCAGGTCCGGGGAGCTGTTTTTT; CDR3: CATSGTGGRSGELFF
D: NA; size: NA; J: TRBJ1-1; V: TRBV10-3; DNA: TGTGCCATCAGGACTACAGGTTTTAAGAACACTGAAGCTTTCTTT; CDR3: CAIRTTGFKNTEAFF
D: TRBD2; size: NA; J: TRBJ2-7; V: TRBV20-1; DNA: TGCAGTCGTAAAAAACCGGGACTAGCGCAATACGAGCAGTACTTC; CDR3: CSRKKPGLAQYEQYF
D: TRBD1; size: NA; J: TRBJ2-5; V: TRBV7-6; DNA: TGTGCCAGCAGCTCTAGACAGGGTTTAGAGACCCAGTACTTC; CDR3: CASSSRQGLETQYF
D: NA; size: NA; J: TRBJ2-7; V: TRBV19; DNA: TGTGCCAGTAGTTCCTCCCGGGACGGGAATTACGAGCAGTACTTC; CDR3: CASSSSRDGNYEQYF
D: TRBD1; size: few; J: TRBJ1-1; V: TRBV10-3; DNA: TGTGCCATCAGGGCACGGGACAGGGGCACTGAAGCTTTCTTT; CDR3: CAIRARDRGTEAFF
D: TRBD1; size: NA; J: TRBJ2-5; V: TRBV24-1; DNA: TGTGCCACCAGTGGCTCAGGGACAGGGGAAGAGACCCAGTACTTC; CDR3: CATSGSGTGEETQYF
D: NA; size: many; J: TRBJ1-4; V: TRBV7-9; DNA: TGTGCCAGCAGCTTATACCCGGGGGGTGAAAAACTGTTTTTT; CDR3: CASSLYPGGEKLFF
D: TRBD1; size: NA; J: TRBJ1-6; V: TRBV7-9; DNA: TGCGCCAGCAGCCAGCTTACAGGGGCCTATAATTCACCCCTCCACTTT; CDR3: CASSQLTGAYNSPLHF
D: NA; size: NA; J: TRBJ2-2; V: TRBV7-6; DNA: TGTGCCAGCAGCTTAGGATTCGGGAGCAACACCGGGGAGCTGTTTTTT; CDR3: CASSLGFGSNTGELFF
D: NA; size: many; J: TRBJ1-2; V: TRBV6-1; DNA: TGTGCCAGCAGTGAAAAGAACTATGGCTACACCTTC; CDR3: CASSEKNYGYTF
D: TRBD2; size: many; J: TRBJ2-7; V: TRBV19; DNA: TGTGCCAGTAGTGTACTAGCGGGAGTTCTCGAGCAGTACTTC; CDR3: CASSVLAGVLEQYF
D: TRBD2; size: NA; J: TRBJ2-2; V: TRBV29-1; DNA: TGCAGCTCGTTAGCGGGAGCAGGCACCGGGGAGCTGTTTTTT; CDR3: CSSLAGAGTGELFF
D: NA; size: many; J: TRBJ1-4; V: TRBV12-3/TRBV12-4; DNA: TGTGCCAGCAGCCCTATTAAGGGAGAAAAACTGTTTTTT; CDR3: CASSPIKGEKLFF
D: NA; size: NA; J: TRBJ2-2; V: TRBV10-3; DNA: TGTGCCATGAGGCGGGAAAACACCGGGGAGCTGTTTTTT; CDR3: CAMRRENTGELFF
D: NA; size: NA; J: TRBJ1-6; V: TRBV6-6; DNA: TGTGCCAGCAGCCGTGAAGGGAGCTCCTATAATTCACCCCTCCACTTT; CDR3: CASSREGSSYNSPLHF
D: TRBD1; size: NA; J: TRBJ2-5; V: TRBV2; DNA: TGTGCCAGCAGTGATCTCCTTAACAGGGGGCGCGCGGAAGAGACCCAGTACTTC; CDR3: CASSDLLNRGRAEETQYF
D: NA; size: NA; J: TRBJ2-7; V: TRBV20-1; DNA: TGCAGTGCTAGTCTTGGGGCAGGTGTTACCTACGAGCAGTACTTC; CDR3: CSASLGAGVTYEQYF
D: NA; size: many; J: TRBJ2-5; V: TRBV19; DNA: TGTGCCAGCAATGGGGGCGGGAGTTTTGAGACCCAGTACTTC; CDR3: CASNGGGSFETQYF
D: NA; size: NA; J: TRBJ1-4; V: TRBV2; DNA: TGTGCCAGCAGCTTGGCCTCTCAGCGGGAAAAACTGTTTTTT; CDR3: CASSLASQREKLFF
D: TRBD1; size: NA; J: TRBJ2-2; V: TRBV20-1; DNA: TGCAGTGCTAGCGCTGGACAGGGCTTCAACACCGGGGAGCTGTTTTTT; CDR3: CSASAGQGFNTGELFF
D: TRBD1; size: NA; J: TRBJ1-4; V: TRBV19; DNA: TGTGCCAGTAGTACGACAGGGGGGGGCCCCGGAAAACTGTTTTTT; CDR3: CASSTTGGGPGKLFF
D: TRBD2; size: NA; J: TRBJ2-1; V: TRBV2; DNA: TGTGCCAGCAGTCTTAGCGGGAGGGCCGAGAATGAGCAGTTCTTC; CDR3: CASSLSGRAENEQFF
D: TRBD2; size: NA; J: TRBJ2-1; V: TRBV7-9; DNA: TGTGCCAGCAGCCGGGGCGGGGGGAGAGGTGGTGAGCAGTTCTTC; CDR3: CASSRGGGRGGEQFF
D: TRBD2; size: few; J: TRBJ2-7; V: TRBV4-1; DNA: TGCGCCAGCAGCCCCATCCGCGGGGAGGGGAGCGACGAGCAGTACTTC; CDR3: CASSPIRGEGSDEQYF
D: TRBD1; size: few; J: TRBJ2-7; V: TRBV2; DNA: TGTGCCAGCAGTGGCCGGGACAGGCGTTACTACGAGCAGTACTTC; CDR3: CASSGRDRRYYEQYF
D: NA; size: many; J: TRBJ1-1; V: TRBV30; DNA: TGTGCCTGGAGTGTAACTACAGGGCAAACTGAAGCTTTCTTT; CDR3: CAWSVTTGQTEAFF
D: TRBD2; size: NA; J: TRBJ2-1; V: TRBV7-3; DNA: TGTGCCAGCAGCCCCTCTAGCGGGGGGGCCTACAATGAGCAGTTCTTC; CDR3: CASSPSSGGAYNEQFF
D: NA; size: NA; J: TRBJ2-3; V: TRBV7-8; DNA: TGTGCCATCAGCCAAAGCTGGTCAGATACGCAGTATTTT; CDR3: CAISQSWSDTQYF
D: NA; size: NA; J: TRBJ2-5; V: TRBV15; DNA: TGTGCCACCAGCAGAGATCGGTTGGCACAGGAGACCCAGTACTTC; CDR3: CATSRDRLAQETQYF
D: TRBD1; size: many; J: TRBJ2-1; V: TRBV5-8; DNA: TGTGCCAGCAGCACCCGGGACAGGGGGCTTAATGAGCAGTTCTTC; CDR3: CASSTRDRGLNEQFF
D: NA; size: NA; J: TRBJ2-7; V: TRBV25-1; DNA: TGTGCCAGCAGTGAATCTCCCGGGCAGCGGAGTACCTACGAGCAGTACTTC; CDR3: CASSESPGQRSTYEQYF
D: NA; size: many; J: TRBJ2-6; V: TRBV2; DNA: TGTGCCAGCAGTGTAGGGGCCACTGGGGCCAACGTCCTGACTTTC; CDR3: CASSVGATGANVLTF
D: NA; size: many; J: TRBJ2-5; V: TRBV6-2/TRBV6-3; DNA: TGTGCCAGCAGCCTTACTAGAAACGGGGAGACCCAGTACTTC; CDR3: CASSLTRNGETQYF
D: NA; size: many; J: TRBJ2-3; V: TRBV10-1; DNA: TGCGCCAGCAGTGGCGGCGGGACCCGGCGGGGCACAGATACGCAGTATTTT; CDR3: CASSGGGTRRGTDTQYF
D: TRBD2; size: many; J: TRBJ2-1; V: TRBV15; DNA: TGTGCCACCAGCAGTCGGGGGGGGGCGTCCTACAATGAGCAGTTCTTC; CDR3: CATSSRGGASYNEQFF
D: NA; size: many; J: TRBJ2-1; V: TRBV5-8; DNA: TGTGCCAGCAGCCAACAGTCGAGGGGCCCCAGGGCACGTGAGCAGTTCTTC; CDR3: CASSQQSRGPRAREQFF
D: NA; size: few; J: TRBJ2-5; V: TRBV10-3; DNA: TGTGCCATCGGCCAAGAGACCCAGTACTTC; CDR3: CAIGQETQYF
D: NA; size: NA; J: TRBJ1-6; V: TRBV9; DNA: TGTGCCAGCAGCGAGGGAACAGGGTACAGTAATTCACCCCTCCACTTT; CDR3: CASSEGTGYSNSPLHF
D: NA; size: NA; J: TRBJ2-3; V: TRBV9; DNA: TGTGCCAGCAGCGTAGAGACTAACCGTCCCACAGATACGCAGTATTTT; CDR3: CASSVETNRPTDTQYF
D: TRBD1; size: NA; J: TRBJ1-2; V: TRBV11-2; DNA: TGTGCCAGCAGGAGGGGGACAGGCTATGGCTACACCTTC; CDR3: CASRRGTGYGYTF
D: TRBD2; size: NA; J: TRBJ2-7; V: TRBV19; DNA: TGTGCCAGTAGTTGGACTAGCGGGGGCGCCTACGAGCAGTACTTC; CDR3: CASSWTSGGAYEQYF
D: TRBD2; size: NA; J: TRBJ2-7; V: TRBV20-1; DNA: TGCAGTGCGCACCAAACTAGCGGGAGATCCTACGAGCAGTACTTC; CDR3: CSAHQTSGRSYEQYF
D: TRBD1; size: few; J: TRBJ1-1; V: TRBV6-5; DNA: TGTGCCAGCAGTTACTCGGATACCGGGACAGACACTGAAGCTTTCTTT; CDR3: CASSYSDTGTDTEAFF
D: NA; size: NA; J: TRBJ2-1; V: TRBV7-9; DNA: TGTGCCAGCAGCTTAGGCGGGTGGGGTCGTAATTACAATGAGCAGTTCTTC; CDR3: CASSLGGWGRNYNEQFF